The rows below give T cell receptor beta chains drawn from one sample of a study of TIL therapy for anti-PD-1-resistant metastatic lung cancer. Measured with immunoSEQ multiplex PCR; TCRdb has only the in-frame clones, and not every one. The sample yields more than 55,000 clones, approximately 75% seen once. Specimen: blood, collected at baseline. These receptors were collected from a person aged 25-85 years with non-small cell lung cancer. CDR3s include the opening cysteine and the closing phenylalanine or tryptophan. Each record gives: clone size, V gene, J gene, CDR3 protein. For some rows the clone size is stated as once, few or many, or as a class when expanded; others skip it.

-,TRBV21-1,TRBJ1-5,CASSKLMGSLEPQHF
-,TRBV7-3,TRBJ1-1,CASSSTGGRTEAFF
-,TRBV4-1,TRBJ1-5,CASSHLTGTGQPQHF
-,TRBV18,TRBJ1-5,CASSPNKGKLQPQHF
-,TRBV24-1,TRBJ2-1,CATSDLAGDEQFF
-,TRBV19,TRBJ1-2,CASSRTSFYGYTF
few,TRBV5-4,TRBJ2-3,CASSRREASTDTQYF
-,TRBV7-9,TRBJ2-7,CASSNYEQYF
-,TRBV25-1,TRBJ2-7,CASSSTPYEQYF
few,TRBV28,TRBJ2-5,CASSLNIAEETQYF
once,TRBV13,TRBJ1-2,CASSNPDRGANYGYTF
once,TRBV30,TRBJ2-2,CAWRDVSNTGELFF
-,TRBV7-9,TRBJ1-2,CASSPSIVGGKENYGYTF
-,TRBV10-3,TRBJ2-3,CAISDHTREDTQYF
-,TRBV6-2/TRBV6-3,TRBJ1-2,CASSYSGGNYGYTF
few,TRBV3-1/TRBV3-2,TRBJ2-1,CASSSGGGTNEQFF
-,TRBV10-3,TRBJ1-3,CAIRDSRISGNTIYF
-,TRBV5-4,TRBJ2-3,CASSPGDRGTDTQYF
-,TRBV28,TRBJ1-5,CASSLVDRGYQPQHF
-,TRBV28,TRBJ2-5,CASSLWRGGQETQYF
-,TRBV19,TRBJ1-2,CASKGQGFYGYTF
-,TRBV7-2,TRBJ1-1,CASRPRQAPNTEAFF
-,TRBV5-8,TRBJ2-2,CASRRGGLTGELFF
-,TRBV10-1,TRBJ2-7,CASSEPQSLRARQYF
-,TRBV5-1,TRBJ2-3,CASSFKGSDTQYF
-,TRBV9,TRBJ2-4,CASSARSGPKNIQYF
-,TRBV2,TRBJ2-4,CATLSDRGRENIQYF
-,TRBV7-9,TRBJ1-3,CASSKSNTIYF